This TCR beta chain came from a study of blood T cell dynamics during melanoma immunotherapy. As for the study in general: Standard first-line treatment here was pembrolizumab or nivolumab plus ipilimumab in metastatic melanoma.

With respect to this clone: Its target is unknown.

Method: immunoSEQ multiplex PCR; TCRdb's copy keeps in-frame clones and lacks some. Here the sample spans 15,000 to 20,000 clones, 75% to 85% being singletons. Study findings and constraints: Clones driving repertoire changes may be melanoma-specific or general immune activation.

The time point: pre-treatment baseline. One draw preceded checkpoint blockade; another followed its first cycle at week 3. Patients had no prior systemic cancer treatment, immunosuppressants or other active cancers. There are 13 residues in the CDR3. Per germline, CDR1 MNHEY and CDR2 SVGAGI. V lost 8 bases and J lost 4; bases outside the gene matches: 5. The source is a human donor with melanoma. Here the sequenced sample was blood, taken from a patient treated with checkpoint blockade. The V call is TRBV6-5, the J call TRBJ2-5, with 9 positions matching TRBD2. The CDR3 DNA reads as TGTGCCAGCCGAAAACTAGCGGGAGAGACCCAGTACTTC. Translation gives CASRKLAGETQYF.